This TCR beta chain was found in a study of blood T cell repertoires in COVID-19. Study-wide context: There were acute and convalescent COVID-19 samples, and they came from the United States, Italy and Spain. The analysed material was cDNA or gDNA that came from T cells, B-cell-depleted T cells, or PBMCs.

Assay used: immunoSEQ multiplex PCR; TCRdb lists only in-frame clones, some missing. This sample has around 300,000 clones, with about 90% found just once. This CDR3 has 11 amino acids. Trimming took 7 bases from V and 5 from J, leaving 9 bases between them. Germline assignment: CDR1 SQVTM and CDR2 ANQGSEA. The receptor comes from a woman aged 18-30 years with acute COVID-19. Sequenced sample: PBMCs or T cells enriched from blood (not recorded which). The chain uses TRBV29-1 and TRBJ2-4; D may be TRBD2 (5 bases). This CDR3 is CSGGGENIQYF. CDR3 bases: TGCAGCGGAGGAGGCGAAAACATTCAGTACTTC.